What follows are 30 T cell receptor beta chains derived from one specimen sequenced in a study of T-cell memory formation after mild COVID-19. TCRdb fed the 5' RACE reads into MiXCR, producing one record per CDR3 protein. The profile shows 250,000 to 350,000 distinct CDR3 sequences, approximately 15% of them singletons. Sequenced sample: PBMCs or a T cell subset sorted from them (not recorded which). Receptors originate from a man younger than 35 who had mild COVID-19 (a few samples of this study predate the infection). Cell type and time point are not known.

The rearrangement joins TRBV29-1 to TRBJ1-1; D remains ambiguous. The CDR3 is 13 amino acids. V gave up 3 bases and J gave up 0 bases, with 8 bases separating them. From germline, CDR1 is SQVTM and CDR2 ANQGSEA. For the CDR3, the DNA is TGCAGCGTTGATTACAGCATGAACACTGAAGCTTTCTTT. Amino acid sequence: CSVDYSMNTEAFF.

This rearrangement joins TRBV3-1 to TRBJ2-7; D not certain. CDR1 LGHDT and CDR2 YNNKEL come from the germline V gene (reference sequence). CDR3 size: 15 residues. V was shortened by 1 base and J by 2 bases, with 12 bases between the two germline ends. CDR3: CASSQGGLNPYEQYV. The CDR3 DNA is TGTGCCAGCAGCCAAGGGGGATTAAACCCCTACGAGCAGTACGTC.

This chain uses TRBV11-2 with TRBJ1-2, with unresolved D. With 4 bases removed from V and 9 bases from J, the gap between germline ends came to 12 bases. Germline lookup yields CDR1 SGHAT and CDR2 FQNNGV. This CDR3 is built from 12 residues. The CDR3 DNA reads as TGTGCCAGCAGCTCTGAAATGGGAAGCTACACCTTC. Its translation: CASSSEMGSYTF.

The CDR3 loop is CASSPHSGGVNYGYTF. The CDR3 nucleotides are TGTGCCAGCAGCCCTCACTCCGGGGGAGTCAACTATGGCTACACCTTC. The V gene is TRBV9, the J gene TRBJ1-2, with D perhaps TRBD1 (5 bases). CDR3 length equals 16 residues. The V gene lost 4 bases and the J gene lost 2 bases, with 18 bases spanning the gap. Germline lookup yields CDR1 SGDLS and CDR2 YYNGEE.

This clonotype showed up just a few times. V usage is TRBV28 and J usage is TRBJ2-1; TRBD2 is a possible D gene (6 bases). The germline V and J ends were trimmed by 3 bases and 6 bases, with 15 bases remaining between them. Per germline, CDR1 MDHEN and CDR2 SYDVKM. The CDR3 loop spans 15 amino acids. The CDR3 region is CASSFPPGRRNEQFF. For the CDR3, the DNA is TGTGCCAGCAGTTTCCCTCCCGGGAGACGCAATGAGCAGTTCTTC.

This clonotype was observed many times. V and J are TRBV11-2 and TRBJ1-1, with D possibly being TRBD1 (5 bases). V lost 5 bases, J lost 9 bases, and 16 bases lay in between. Germline CDR1 is SGHAT and CDR2 is FQNNGV. The CDR3 has 13 residues. CDR3 DNA sequence: TGTGCCAGCAGCCTTCCAGGGAGAGTCCAAGCTTTCTTT. Its protein is CASSLPGRVQAFF.

A few counts support this clonotype. The chain has TRBV10-3 and TRBJ2-3, with TRBD2 matching over 8 bases. Germline V CDR1 and CDR2: ENHRY, SYGVKD. J was trimmed by 1 base and V by 2 bases; bases with no gene match: 2. The CDR3 consists of 15 residues. CDR3 in amino acids: CAISEQTSGTDTQYF. CDR3 nucleotides: TGTGCCATCAGTGAGCAGACTAGCGGCACAGATACGCAGTATTTT.

The chain uses TRBV20-1 and TRBJ2-3; D is unclear. Germline values: CDR1 DFQATT, CDR2 SNEGSKA (reference sequence). Trimming removed 6 bases at V and 2 bases at J, with 12 bases between. This CDR3 is 13 amino acids long. This CDR3 is CSAWMGTTDTQYF. The CDR3, as DNA: TGCAGTGCCTGGATGGGCACCACAGATACGCAGTATTTT.

The J gene is TRBJ1-3, the V gene TRBV29-1; D ambiguous. The CDR3 spans 13 residues. Trimming removed 6 bases at V and 3 bases at J, with 12 bases between. CDR1 and CDR2 from the germline V gene are SQVTM and ANQGSEA. The CDR3 bases are TGCAGCGTCCGAGGCATATATGGAAACACCATATATTTT. This encodes CSVRGIYGNTIYF.

The genes are TRBV3-1 and TRBJ1-6; 9 positions agree with TRBD1. J gave up 10 bases and V 1 base, and 5 bases lay outside the gene matches. The germline V gene has CDR1 LGHDT and CDR2 YNNKEL (reference sequence). The CDR3 has 15 amino acids. CDR3 protein: CASSQGGTGKSPLHF. The CDR3, as DNA: TGTGCCAGCAGCCAAGGCGGGACAGGGAAATCACCCCTCCACTTT.

The chain employs TRBV6-5 and TRBJ1-1; perhaps TRBD1 as D (6 bases). CDR1 is MNHEY and CDR2 is SVGAGI in the germline V gene. V gave up 6 bases and J gave up 1 base, with 12 bases separating them. The CDR3 spans 14 residues. This CDR3 is CASSPKGGNTEAFF. The DNA for the CDR3 is TGTGCCAGCAGCCCAAAGGGGGGGAACACTGAAGCTTTCTTT.

This clonotype was detected only a few times. The gene calls are TRBV28 and TRBJ2-2, with 7 bases aligning to TRBD2. The CDR3 extends over 14 amino acids. With 6 bases clipped from V and 7 bases from J, the junction kept 8 bases outside the gene matches. Germline V gene data show CDR1 as MDHEN and CDR2 as SYDVKM. In DNA form, the CDR3 reads TGTGCCAGCAGCTCCGGACTAGTTGGCGGGGAGCTGTTTTTT. Its translation: CASSSGLVGGELFF.

This clonotype was observed many times. The rearrangement joins TRBV5-1 to TRBJ2-3, with 13 bases aligning to TRBD2. The CDR3 runs to 17 residues. With 6 bases clipped from V and 5 bases from J, the junction kept 12 bases outside the gene matches. CDR1 is SGHRS, CDR2 YFSETQ, per germline. CDR3 amino acids: CASTETSGGMYGDTQYF. CDR3 sequence (DNA): TGCGCCAGCACCGAGACTAGCGGGGGGATGTACGGAGATACGCAGTATTTT.

This clonotype appeared a few times. The chain couples TRBV20-1 to TRBJ1-2, with D possibly TRBD1 on 5 matching bases. The CDR3 extends over 13 amino acids. In germline, CDR1 is DFQATT, CDR2 SNEGSKA (reference sequence). Trimming left V 0 bases short and J 5 bases short, with 10 bases between. The CDR3 protein is CSARDRRTYGYTF. In DNA, the CDR3 is TGCAGTGCTAGAGATCGCAGGACATATGGCTACACCTTC.

The chain is built from TRBV18 and TRBJ1-5; D uncertain. The germline CDR1 and CDR2 sequences are KGHSH and LQKENI. This CDR3 is 15 amino acids long. The V end was cut by 9 bases, the J end by 0 bases, with 15 bases between. CDR3 loop: CASSTGSNSNQPQHF. CDR3 DNA sequence: TGTGCCAGTTCCACGGGGTCCAATAGCAATCAGCCCCAGCATTTT. Full variable domain (rest looked up from reference TRBV18 and TRBJ1-5): NAGVMQNPRHLVRRRGQEARLRCSPMKGHSHVYWYRQLPEEGLKFMVYLQKENIIDESGMPKERFSAEFPKEGPSILRIQQVVRGDSAAYFCASSTGSNSNQPQHFGDGTRLSIL.

Concerning this clonotype: Germline and junction disagree at one end, which may indicate a read error. V usage is TRBV7-7 and J usage is TRBJ2-5, with D tentatively TRBD1 (6 bases). This CDR3 comprises 15 residues. In germline, CDR1 is SSHAT, CDR2 FNYEAQ (reference sequence). The chain's CDR3 is CASSPGDRNQETQYF. The CDR3 DNA sequence: TGTGCTAGCAGCCCTGGAGACAGGAACCAAGAGACCCAGTACTTC.

V is TRBV6-5 and J is TRBJ1-1; TRBD1 agrees at 8 bases. V trimming: 7 bases; J trimming: 7 bases; junction bases outside the gene matches: 8. The CDR3 runs 13 residues. Germline loops: CDR1 MNHEY, CDR2 SVGAGI. The DNA for the CDR3 is TGTGCCAGCACTTCGCAGGGGGCCGGTGAAGCTTTCTTT. Its translation is CASTSQGAGEAFF.

This clonotype was detected a few times. This chain's CDR3 is CASSHGTSGGQETQYF. In DNA form, the CDR3 reads TGTGCCAGCAGCCACGGGACTAGCGGGGGGCAAGAGACCCAGTACTTC. The chain carries TRBV3-1 and TRBJ2-5; TRBD2 matches 15 bases. Germline trimming cut 3 bases from V and 2 bases from J; bases unmatched to any gene: 1. This CDR3 has 16 residues. Germline V lookup: CDR1 LGHDT, CDR2 YNNKEL (reference sequence).

This clonotype was recorded at least ten times. The V and J genes are TRBV7-8 and TRBJ2-2, with TRBD2 matching 12 bases. Germline V gene sequence: CDR1 SGHVS, CDR2 FQNEAQ. The V gene end was trimmed by 5 bases and the J gene end by 6 bases; junction bases not matched to a gene: 7. The CDR3 loop spans 16 amino acids. The CDR3 sequence: CASSQLAGGSSGELFF. In DNA form, the CDR3 reads TGTGCCAGCAGCCAACTAGCGGGGGGTTCCTCCGGGGAGCTGTTTTTT.

The rearrangement uses TRBV7-3 and TRBJ1-2, with TRBD1 matching 12 bases. From germline, CDR1 is SGHTA and CDR2 FQGTGA. V shed 4 bases, J shed 6 bases, and the junction held 3 bases outside the gene matches. The CDR3 totals 14 residues. The CDR3 sequence: CASSSGTGGDGYTF. CDR3 nucleotide sequence: TGTGCCAGCAGCTCCGGGACAGGGGGCGATGGCTACACCTTC.

This clonotype was counted at least ten times. Compared with germline, one end of the junction differs, possibly owing to a read error. V gene TRBV7-7 combines with J gene TRBJ2-1; D not resolved. This CDR3 contains 14 residues. Looked up from germline, CDR1 is SSHAT and CDR2 is FNYEAQ (reference sequence). Written as DNA, the CDR3 is TGTGCTAGCAGCCCCGCCAGTTCCTACAATGAGCAGTTCTTC. This sequence encodes CASSPASSYNEQFF.

In this sample, this clonotype turned up a few times. The V gene is TRBV20-1, the J gene TRBJ2-7; maybe TRBD1 (6 bases). Germline CDR1 reads DFQATT; CDR2 reads SNEGSKA (reference sequence). V lost 0 bases and J lost 3, with 9 bases in between. This CDR3 has 13 amino acids. As DNA, the CDR3 is TGCAGTGCTAGAGAACGGACAGACTACGAGCAGTACGTC. Its protein product is CSARERTDYEQYV.

This clonotype was observed a handful of times. The V gene is TRBV5-1, the J gene TRBJ1-1, with a weak D call TRBD1 (5 bases). CDR3 length equals 14 residues. Germline V CDR1 and CDR2: SGHRS, YFSETQ. V was clipped by 6 bases and J by 5 bases, with 17 bases between them. Written as DNA, the CDR3 is TGCGCCAGCAACTCATACTCCGGGGCAACTGAAGCTTTCTTT. It codes for CASNSYSGATEAFF.

This clonotype showed up just a few times. The chain joins TRBV3-1 to TRBJ1-2; 7 bases match TRBD1. After removal of 4 bases from V and 3 bases from J, the junction contained 8 bases not matched to a gene. The CDR3 is 15 amino acids. Germline V gives CDR1 LGHDT, CDR2 YNNKEL (reference sequence). CDR3 sequence: CASSPSAGGYYGYTF. The DNA for the CDR3 is TGTGCCAGCAGCCCCAGTGCAGGGGGATACTATGGCTACACCTTC.

The V gene is TRBV7-9, the J gene TRBJ1-1; TRBD1 matches 7 bases. This CDR3 is 14 amino acids long. J lost 5 bases, V lost 1 base, and 4 bases had no gene match. The germline V gene has CDR1 SEHNR and CDR2 FQNEAQ (reference sequence). The CDR3, as DNA: TGTGCCAGCAGCTTAGGACAGGGAGAGACTGAAGCTTTCTTT. Amino acids: CASSLGQGETEAFF.

This clonotype occurred many times. V is TRBV2 and J is TRBJ2-7; no definite D call. Germline assignment: CDR1 SNHLY and CDR2 FYNNEI. V lost 4 bases to trimming and J lost 5 bases, with 9 bases between them. CDR3 length: 12 residues. For the CDR3, the DNA is TGTGCCAGCAGTGCCCTATGGGACGAGCAGTACTTC. Its protein product is CASSALWDEQYF.

This clonotype was counted a few times. The V call is TRBV7-9, the J call TRBJ1-1; 7 bases agree with TRBD1. In germline, CDR1 is SEHNR, CDR2 FQNEAQ (reference sequence). The CDR3 is made up of 14 amino acids. The J segment lost 1 base and the V segment lost 2 bases, leaving 1 base of the junction unmatched. The CDR3 nucleotides are TGTGCCAGCAGCTTAAGGGGGCAGAACACTGAAGCTTTCTTT. Its translation is CASSLRGQNTEAFF.

The chain combines TRBV10-3 with TRBJ1-1, with TRBD1 identical over 8 bases. The CDR3 consists of 16 residues. Germline assignment: CDR1 ENHRY and CDR2 SYGVKD. V dropped 3 bases and J dropped 4; count of bases not matched to a gene: 10. CDR3 in amino acids: CAISEGRGLFGTEAFF. DNA of the CDR3: TGTGCCATCAGTGAAGGCAGGGGGCTATTTGGCACTGAAGCTTTCTTT.

J is TRBJ2-1 and V is TRBV11-2; maybe TRBD2 (6 bases). Germline V gene sequence: CDR1 SGHAT, CDR2 FQNNGV. V lost 6 bases to trimming and J lost 6 bases, with 12 bases between them. This CDR3 comprises 13 residues. CDR3 residues: CASRGLAFNEQFF. CDR3 nucleotide sequence: TGTGCCAGCAGGGGCCTAGCGTTCAATGAGCAGTTCTTC.

This chain links TRBV5-6 with TRBJ2-3; 9 bases align to TRBD2. After removal of 4 bases from V and 4 bases from J, the junction contained 7 bases not matched to a gene. CDR1 and CDR2 (germline): SGHDT, YYEEEE. CDR3 length: 15 residues. CDR3 in DNA: TGTGCCAGCAGCATACCTAGCGGGGTCGCAGATACGCAGTATTTT. Residues: CASSIPSGVADTQYF.